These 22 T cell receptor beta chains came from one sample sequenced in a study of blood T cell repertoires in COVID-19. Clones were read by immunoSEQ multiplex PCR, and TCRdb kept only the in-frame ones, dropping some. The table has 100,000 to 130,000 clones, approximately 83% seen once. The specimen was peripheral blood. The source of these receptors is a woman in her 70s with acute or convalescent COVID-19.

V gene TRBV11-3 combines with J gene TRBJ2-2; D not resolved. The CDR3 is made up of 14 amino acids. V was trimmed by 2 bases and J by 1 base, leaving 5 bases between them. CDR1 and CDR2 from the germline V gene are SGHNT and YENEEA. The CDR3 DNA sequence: TGTGCCAGCAGCTTACGAGGGAACACCGGGGAGCTGTTTTTT. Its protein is CASSLRGNTGELFF. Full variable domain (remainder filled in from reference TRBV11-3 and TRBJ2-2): EAGVVQSPRYKIIEKKQPVAFWCNPISGHNTLYWYLQNLGQGPELLIRYENEEAVDDSQLPKDRFSAERLKGVDSTLKIQPAELGDSAVYLCASSLRGNTGELFFGEGSRLTVL.

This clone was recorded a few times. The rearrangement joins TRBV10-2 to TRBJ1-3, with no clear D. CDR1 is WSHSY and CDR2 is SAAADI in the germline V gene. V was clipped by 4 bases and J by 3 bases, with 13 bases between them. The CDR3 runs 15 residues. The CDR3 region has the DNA TGCGCCAGCAGTGTTGGAGGGATAGGTGGAAACACCATATATTTT. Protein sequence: CASSVGGIGGNTIYF.

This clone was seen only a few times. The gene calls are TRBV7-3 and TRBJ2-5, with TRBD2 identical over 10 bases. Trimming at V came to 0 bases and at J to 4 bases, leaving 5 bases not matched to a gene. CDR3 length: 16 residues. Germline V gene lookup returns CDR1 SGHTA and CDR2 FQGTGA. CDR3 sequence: CASSLTGLAGVETQYF. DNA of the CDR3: TGTGCCAGCAGCTTAACAGGCCTAGCGGGAGTAGAGACCCAGTACTTC.

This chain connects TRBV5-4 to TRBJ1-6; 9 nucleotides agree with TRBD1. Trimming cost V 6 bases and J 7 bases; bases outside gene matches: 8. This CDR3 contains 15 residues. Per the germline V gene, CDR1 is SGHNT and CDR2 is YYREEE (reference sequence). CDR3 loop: CASTQQGAQNSPLHF. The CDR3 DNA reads TGTGCCAGCACACAACAGGGGGCGCAGAATTCACCCCTCCACTTT. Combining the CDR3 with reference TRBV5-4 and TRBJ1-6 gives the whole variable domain ETGVTQSPTHLIKTRGQQVTLRCSSQSGHNTVSWYQQALGQGPQFIFQYYREEENGRGNFPPRFSGLQFPNYSSELNVNALELDDSALYLCASTQQGAQNSPLHFGNGTRLTVT.

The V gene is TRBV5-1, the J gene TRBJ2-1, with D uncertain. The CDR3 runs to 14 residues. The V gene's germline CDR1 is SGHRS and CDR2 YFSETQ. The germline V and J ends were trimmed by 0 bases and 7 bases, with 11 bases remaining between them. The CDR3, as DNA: TGCGCCAGCAGCTTGGCCTTGGCCCCTAATGAGCAGTTCTTC. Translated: CASSLALAPNEQFF.

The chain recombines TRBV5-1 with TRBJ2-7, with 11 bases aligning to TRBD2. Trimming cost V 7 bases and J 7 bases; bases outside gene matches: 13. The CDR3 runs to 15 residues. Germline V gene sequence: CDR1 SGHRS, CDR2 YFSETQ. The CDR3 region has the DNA TGCGCCAGCGGATCCTTAGCGGGAGGGCCGGAGGAGCAGTACTTC. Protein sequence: CASGSLAGGPEEQYF.

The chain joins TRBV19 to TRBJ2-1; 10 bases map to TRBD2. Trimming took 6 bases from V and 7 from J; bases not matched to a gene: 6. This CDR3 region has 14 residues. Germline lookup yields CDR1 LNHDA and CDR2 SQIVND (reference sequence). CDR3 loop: CASRKREGTNEQFF. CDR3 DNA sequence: TGTGCCAGTAGAAAGCGGGAGGGCACGAATGAGCAGTTCTTC.

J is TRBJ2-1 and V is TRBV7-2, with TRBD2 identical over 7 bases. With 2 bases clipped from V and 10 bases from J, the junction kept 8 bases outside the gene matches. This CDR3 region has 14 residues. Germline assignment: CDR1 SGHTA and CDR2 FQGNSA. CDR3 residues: CASSLRRESGEQFF. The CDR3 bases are TGTGCCAGCAGCTTAAGGCGGGAGAGCGGAGAGCAGTTCTTC.

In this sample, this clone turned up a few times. This CDR3 reads CASSAVQGGSYEQYF. DNA of the CDR3: TGTGCCAGCAGCGCTGTCCAGGGGGGCTCCTACGAGCAGTACTTC. The chain has TRBV5-5 and TRBJ2-7; weak D call: TRBD1 (7 bases). The CDR3 length is 15 residues. The germline V and J ends were trimmed by 4 bases and 0 bases, with 14 bases remaining between them. Germline CDR1 is SGHKS and CDR2 is YYEKEE (reference sequence).

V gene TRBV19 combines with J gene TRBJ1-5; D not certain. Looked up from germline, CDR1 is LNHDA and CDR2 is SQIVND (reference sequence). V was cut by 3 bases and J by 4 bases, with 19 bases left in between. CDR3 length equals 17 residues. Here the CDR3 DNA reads TGTGCCAGTAGTATGATCTCAGGCGGGTCGAAGAATCAGCCCCAGCATTTT. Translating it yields CASSMISGGSKNQPQHF.

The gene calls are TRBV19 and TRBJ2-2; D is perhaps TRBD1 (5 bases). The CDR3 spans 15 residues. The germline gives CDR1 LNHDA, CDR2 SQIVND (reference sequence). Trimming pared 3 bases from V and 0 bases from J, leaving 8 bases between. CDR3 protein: CASSMWTPNTGELFF. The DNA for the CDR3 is TGTGCCAGTAGTATGTGGACACCGAACACCGGGGAGCTGTTTTTT.

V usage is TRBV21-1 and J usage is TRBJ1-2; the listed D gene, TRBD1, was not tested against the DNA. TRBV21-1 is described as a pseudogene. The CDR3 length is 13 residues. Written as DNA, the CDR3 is TGTGCCAGCACCGCAGGGGCGGACTATGGCTACACCTTC. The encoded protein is CASTAGADYGYTF.

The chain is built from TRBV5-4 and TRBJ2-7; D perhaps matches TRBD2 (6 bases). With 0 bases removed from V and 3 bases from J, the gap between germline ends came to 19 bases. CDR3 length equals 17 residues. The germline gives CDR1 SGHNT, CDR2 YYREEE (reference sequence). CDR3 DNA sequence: TGTGCCAGCAGCTTGGGTGGGGGAGGTTCGCGCTTCTACGAGCAGTACTTC. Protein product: CASSLGGGGSRFYEQYF.

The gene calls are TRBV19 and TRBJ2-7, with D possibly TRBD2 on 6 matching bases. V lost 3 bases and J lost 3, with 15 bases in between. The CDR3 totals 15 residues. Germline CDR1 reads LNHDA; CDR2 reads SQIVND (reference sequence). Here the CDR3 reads CASSIIGGDGYEQYF. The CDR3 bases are TGTGCCAGTAGTATCATCGGGGGAGACGGCTACGAGCAGTACTTC. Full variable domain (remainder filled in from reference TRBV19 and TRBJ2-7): DGGITQSPKYLFRKEGQNVTLSCEQNLNHDAMYWYRQDPGQGLRLIYYSQIVNDFQKGDIAEGYSVSREKKESFPLTVTSAQKNPTAFYLCASSIIGGDGYEQYFGPGTRLTVT.

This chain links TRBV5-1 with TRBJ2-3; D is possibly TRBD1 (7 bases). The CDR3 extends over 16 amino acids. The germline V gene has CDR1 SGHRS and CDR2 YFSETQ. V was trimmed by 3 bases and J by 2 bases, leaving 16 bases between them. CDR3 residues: CASSSGGSPNTDTQYF. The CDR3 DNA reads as TGCGCCAGCAGCTCAGGGGGGTCCCCTAACACAGATACGCAGTATTTT.

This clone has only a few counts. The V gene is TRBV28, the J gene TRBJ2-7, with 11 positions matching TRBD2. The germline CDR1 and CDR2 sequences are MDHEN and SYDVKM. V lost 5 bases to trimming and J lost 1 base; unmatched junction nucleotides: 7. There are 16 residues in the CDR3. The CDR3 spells CASSPWVAGGSYEQYF. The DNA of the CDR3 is TGTGCCAGCAGTCCTTGGGTAGCGGGAGGGTCCTACGAGCAGTACTTC.

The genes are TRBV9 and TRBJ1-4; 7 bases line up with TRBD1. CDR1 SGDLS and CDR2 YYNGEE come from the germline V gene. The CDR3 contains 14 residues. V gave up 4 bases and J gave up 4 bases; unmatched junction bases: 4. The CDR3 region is CASSRDSLNEKLFF. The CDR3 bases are TGTGCCAGCAGCCGGGACAGCCTTAATGAAAAACTGTTTTTT.

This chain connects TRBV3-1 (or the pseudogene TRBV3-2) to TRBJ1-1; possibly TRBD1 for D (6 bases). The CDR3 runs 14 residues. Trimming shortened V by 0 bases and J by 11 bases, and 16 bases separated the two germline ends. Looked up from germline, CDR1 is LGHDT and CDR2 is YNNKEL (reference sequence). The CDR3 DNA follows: TGTGCCAGCAGCCAAGAGACCCAACTTGGGGGCGCTTTCTTT. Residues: CASSQETQLGGAFF.

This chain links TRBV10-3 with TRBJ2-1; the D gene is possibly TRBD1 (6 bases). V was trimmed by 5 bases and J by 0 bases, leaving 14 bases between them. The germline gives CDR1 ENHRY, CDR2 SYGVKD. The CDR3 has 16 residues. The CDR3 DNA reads TGTGCCATCAGTTCGGCTACAGGGAGCTCCTACAATGAGCAGTTCTTC. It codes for CAISSATGSSYNEQFF.

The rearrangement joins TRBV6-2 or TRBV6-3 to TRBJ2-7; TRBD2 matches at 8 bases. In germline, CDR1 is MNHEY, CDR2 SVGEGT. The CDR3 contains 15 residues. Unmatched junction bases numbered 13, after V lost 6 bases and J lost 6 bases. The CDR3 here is CASSGAGTRGSEQYV. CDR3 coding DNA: TGTGCCAGCAGCGGGGCAGGGACTAGAGGCTCCGAGCAGTACGTC.

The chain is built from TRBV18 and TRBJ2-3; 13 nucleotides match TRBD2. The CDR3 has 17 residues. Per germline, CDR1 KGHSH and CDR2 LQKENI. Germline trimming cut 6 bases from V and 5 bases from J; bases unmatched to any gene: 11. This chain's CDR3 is CASSLGLAGAQGDTQYF. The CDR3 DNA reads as TGTGCCAGCTCCCTTGGACTAGCGGGGGCCCAAGGAGATACGCAGTATTTT.

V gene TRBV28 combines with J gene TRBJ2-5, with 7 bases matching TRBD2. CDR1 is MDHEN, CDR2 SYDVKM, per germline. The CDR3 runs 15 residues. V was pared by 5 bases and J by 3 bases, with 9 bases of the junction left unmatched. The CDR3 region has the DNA TGTGCCAGCAGTCCCCTCCTCCGGGGGGAAGAGACCCAGTACTTC. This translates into CASSPLLRGEETQYF.